A single sample is the source of the 25 T cell receptor beta chains below, sequenced in a study of PD-1 blockade in mismatch repair-deficient tumors. TCRdb keeps only in-frame clones here, not all; method: immunoSEQ multiplex PCR. The repertoire holds roughly 120,000 clones, with almost 90% as singletons. The input for sequencing was peripheral blood, taken 72 weeks after starting pembrolizumab. Receptors originate from an adult with mismatch repair-deficient cancer.

The V call is TRBV5-1, the J call TRBJ1-2, with D unclear. The germline V and J ends were trimmed by 0 bases and 2 bases, with 8 bases remaining between them. The length of the CDR3 is 14 residues. Per germline, CDR1 SGHRS and CDR2 YFSETQ. The CDR3 here is CASSLDYRNYGYTF. DNA of the CDR3: TGCGCCAGCAGCTTGGATTACAGAAACTATGGCTACACCTTC.

This chain joins TRBV28 and TRBJ1-2; possible D gene TRBD1, 5 bases. The CDR3 runs to 14 residues. Between the trimmed V and J ends, which lost 6 bases and 3 bases, there was a span of 14 bases. Germline V gives CDR1 MDHEN, CDR2 SYDVKM. Here the CDR3 reads CASSHKQVYYGYTF. The DNA of the CDR3 is TGTGCCAGCAGCCATAAACAGGTGTACTATGGCTACACCTTC.

CDR3 DNA sequence: TGTGCCAGCAGTGAGAGAGCGGGGCTGTACAATGAGCAGTTCTTC. It encodes CASSERAGLYNEQFF. The gene calls are TRBV25-1 and TRBJ2-1; TRBD2 matches at 7 bases. Germline V CDR1 and CDR2: MGHDK, SYGVNS. Trimming removed 3 bases from V and 4 bases from J; junction bases left unmatched: 6. The CDR3 loop spans 15 amino acids. Supplemented by reference TRBV25-1 and TRBJ2-1, the full variable domain reads EADIYQTPRYLVIGTGKKITLECSQTMGHDKMYWYQQDPGMELHLIHYSYGVNSTEKGDLSSESTVSRIRTEHFPLTLESARPSHTSQYLCASSERAGLYNEQFFGPGTRLTVL.

This chain joins TRBV5-1 and TRBJ2-7, with D possibly called TRBD1 or TRBD2 (6 bases each). Germline V gives CDR1 SGHRS, CDR2 YFSETQ. Deletions cut 3 bases from V and 7 bases from J, with 23 bases between. The CDR3 contains 16 residues. The CDR3 reads CASSSSPPRGPGEQYF. DNA for the CDR3: TGCGCCAGCAGCTCCTCGCCCCCCCGGGGGCCGGGAGAGCAGTACTTC.

The chain carries TRBV30 and TRBJ1-2; no definite D call. CDR3 length: 12 residues. Germline CDR1 reads GTSNPN; CDR2 reads SVGIG (reference sequence). Trimming shortened V by 3 bases and J by 8 bases, and 13 bases separated the two germline ends. The CDR3 DNA follows: TGTGCCTGGAGCGCCTTAACGCCCGGCTACACCTTC. Amino acids: CAWSALTPGYTF.

The chain uses TRBV28 and TRBJ2-7, with 9 positions matching TRBD2. J lost 3 bases, V lost 11 bases, and 11 bases had no gene match. The CDR3 sequence is 14 residues long. Looked up from germline, CDR1 is MDHEN and CDR2 is SYDVKM. CDR3 residues: CAARAAGGVYEQYF. Written as DNA, the CDR3 is TGTGCCGCCCGCGCGGCGGGAGGGGTCTACGAGCAGTACTTC.

V gene TRBV27 combines with J gene TRBJ2-3; D remains unclear. V lost 3 bases and J 6 bases, leaving 10 bases between the germline ends. This CDR3 region has 13 residues. Germline V lookup: CDR1 MNHEY, CDR2 SMNVEV (reference sequence). The CDR3 protein is CASSFGRWDTQYF. The CDR3 DNA reads as TGTGCCAGCAGTTTTGGTCGGTGGGATACGCAGTATTTT.

The chain joins TRBV27 to TRBJ2-7, with 8 positions matching TRBD1. The germline CDR1 and CDR2 sequences are MNHEY and SMNVEV (reference sequence). The CDR3 loop spans 13 amino acids. V lost 8 bases and J lost 2; bases outside the gene matches: 5. Here the CDR3 reads CASQKQGAYEQYF. The DNA of the CDR3 is TGTGCCAGCCAGAAACAGGGGGCCTACGAGCAGTACTTC.

The CDR3 loop reads CASSLAGPLAGGLYEQYF. The CDR3 DNA reads TGTGCCAGCAGCTTAGCTGGCCCCCTAGCGGGAGGCCTATACGAGCAGTACTTC. The chain has TRBV7-9 and TRBJ2-7; TRBD2 matches at 11 bases. With V trimmed by 0 bases and J by 4 bases, 11 bases remained unmatched. Germline assignment: CDR1 SEHNR and CDR2 FQNEAQ (reference sequence). The CDR3 is 18 amino acids.

The chain is built from TRBV2 and TRBJ2-3; D uncertain. Germline V gene data show CDR1 as SNHLY and CDR2 as FYNNEI. V was trimmed by 7 bases and J by 4 bases, leaving 9 bases between them. The CDR3 length is 12 residues. The CDR3, as DNA: TGTGCCAGCACTCGACGCGCAGATACGCAGTATTTT. Residues: CASTRRADTQYF.

The chain combines TRBV4-3 with TRBJ2-5; 8 bases fit TRBD1. V lost 1 base, J lost 2 bases, and 3 bases stayed unmatched. The CDR3 spans 15 residues. Per the germline V gene, CDR1 is LGHNA and CDR2 is YSLEER. CDR3 bases: TGCGCCAGCAGCCAAGGAGGGACAGGTCAAGAGACCCAGTACTTC. It is translated as CASSQGGTGQETQYF.

The chain combines TRBV6-5 with TRBJ2-1; D tentatively reads TRBD1 or TRBD2 (5 bases each). Trimming removed 5 bases at V and 3 bases at J, with 8 bases between. The CDR3 covers 13 residues. The germline gives CDR1 MNHEY, CDR2 SVGAGI. In DNA form, the CDR3 reads TGTGCCAGCAGTAGGGACGGCTACAATGAGCAGTTCTTC. Translating it yields CASSRDGYNEQFF.

The CDR3 DNA follows: TGTGCCTGGATTCCGCACGCCAAGACCCAGTACTTC. Residues: CAWIPHAKTQYF. The chain has TRBV30 and TRBJ2-5; D remains ambiguous. CDR3 length: 12 amino acids. CDR1 is GTSNPN, CDR2 SVGIG, per germline (reference sequence). V lost 4 bases, J lost 6 bases, and 12 bases lay in between.

The chain employs TRBV5-1 and TRBJ2-1; 10 positions match TRBD2. Germline values: CDR1 SGHRS, CDR2 YFSETQ. The CDR3 length is 16 residues. The trim removed 4 bases at V and 3 bases at J, leaving 7 bases unmatched. In DNA form, the CDR3 reads TGCGCCAGCAGCGTGCCCTCTAGCGGGAGCTACAATGAGCAGTTCTTC. This translates into CASSVPSSGSYNEQFF.

The J gene is TRBJ2-7, the V gene TRBV7-3; perhaps TRBD2 as D (6 bases). The CDR3 length is 14 residues. Trimming removed 2 bases at V and 5 bases at J, with 13 bases between. CDR1 and CDR2 (germline): SGHTA, FQGTGA. CDR3 in amino acids: CASSLPGRRHEQYF. The CDR3 nucleotides read TGTGCCAGCAGCTTACCCGGGAGAAGGCACGAGCAGTACTTC.

V gene TRBV5-1 combines with J gene TRBJ2-7, with no clear D. V was trimmed by 4 bases and J by 0 bases, leaving 8 bases between them. The CDR3 contains 13 residues. CDR1 and CDR2 from the germline V gene are SGHRS and YFSETQ. Here the CDR3 reads CASSQASSYEQYF. The CDR3 region has the DNA TGCGCCAGCAGCCAAGCCAGCTCCTACGAGCAGTACTTC. The entire variable domain, with the rest obtained from reference TRBV5-1 and TRBJ2-7, is as follows: KAGVTQTPRYLIKTRGQQVTLSCSPISGHRSVSWYQQTPGQGLQFLFEYFSETQRNKGNFPGRFSGRQFSNSRSEMNVSTLELGDSALYLCASSQASSYEQYFGPGTRLTVT.

This sequence joins TRBV10-2 and TRBJ2-2; D is perhaps TRBD2 (6 bases). Germline V lookup: CDR1 WSHSY, CDR2 SAAADI. This CDR3 has 14 residues. The V end lost 7 bases, the J end lost 2 bases, and 11 bases lay between the germline ends. The CDR3 region is CASIGTQNTGELFF. The CDR3 DNA is TGCGCCAGCATAGGGACTCAAAACACCGGGGAGCTGTTTTTT.

CDR3 in DNA: TGTGCCAGCAGCTTGAGCATTACCTACGAGCAGTACTTC. Protein: CASSLSITYEQYF. The V gene is TRBV5-6, the J gene TRBJ2-7, with D unclear. The CDR3 runs to 13 residues. The germline CDR1 and CDR2 sequences are SGHDT and YYEEEE. V was pared by 1 base and J by 2 bases, with 7 bases between.

The gene calls are TRBV11-3 and TRBJ2-7, with 7 positions matching TRBD1. This CDR3 has 15 residues. Germline CDR1 and CDR2: SGHNT and YENEEA. V was clipped by 3 bases and J by 0 bases; unmatched bases: 5. The DNA for the CDR3 is TGTGCCAGCAGCTTTCGACAGGGCAGCTCCTACGAGCAGTACTTC. It yields the protein CASSFRQGSSYEQYF.

This clone showed up just once. This chain connects TRBV10-3 to TRBJ2-7; 7 bases line up with TRBD1. CDR1 and CDR2 (germline): ENHRY, SYGVKD. The V and J ends lost 6 bases and 2 bases, in that order; junction bases with no gene match: 4. The CDR3 extends over 13 amino acids. The CDR3 here is CAIRPGQTYEQYF. The CDR3 DNA reads as TGTGCCATCAGACCGGGACAGACCTACGAGCAGTACTTC.

The chain links TRBV29-1 to TRBJ2-5, with D maybe TRBD1 (7 bases). CDR3 length: 14 residues. Germline V gives CDR1 SQVTM, CDR2 ANQGSEA. V was pared by 7 bases and J by 1 base, with 16 bases between. As DNA, the CDR3 is TGCAGCGCCTGCGGGACAGTCTTCCAAGAGACCCAGTACTTC. It yields the protein CSACGTVFQETQYF.

The chain combines TRBV6-1 with TRBJ2-7; 9 bases agree with TRBD1. With V trimmed by 0 bases and J by 6 bases, 6 bases remained unmatched. Germline CDR1 MNHNS, CDR2 SASEGT. The CDR3 contains 15 residues. The CDR3 here is CASSEATGGPFEQYF. In nucleotides, the CDR3 is TGTGCCAGCAGTGAAGCGACAGGGGGACCCTTCGAGCAGTACTTC.

V is TRBV5-6 and J is TRBJ2-7; tentative D call: TRBD1 (5 bases). The CDR3 consists of 14 residues. Between the trimmed V and J ends, which lost 3 bases and 3 bases, there was a span of 13 bases. Germline V gene sequence: CDR1 SGHDT, CDR2 YYEEEE. CDR3 protein: CASSSLRELYEQYF. CDR3 coding DNA: TGTGCCAGCAGCTCCCTCAGGGAACTCTACGAGCAGTACTTC.

The gene calls are TRBV12-5 and TRBJ1-4, with D possibly matching TRBD1 (6 bases). V lost 3 bases to trimming and J lost 8 bases, with 16 bases between them. The length of the CDR3 is 15 residues. Germline loops: CDR1 LGHNT, CDR2 FRNRAP. CDR3: CASGFVGRGVEKLFF. The CDR3 DNA follows: TGTGCTAGTGGTTTTGTGGGCAGGGGAGTCGAAAAACTGTTTTTT.

This clone appeared a few times. This chain connects TRBV6-1 to TRBJ1-5; 7 bases agree with TRBD1. The germline V gene has CDR1 MNHNS and CDR2 SASEGT. V was clipped by 4 bases and J by 2 bases; unmatched bases: 2. The CDR3 extends over 14 amino acids. CDR3 in amino acids: CASSVTGGNQPQHF. The CDR3 DNA reads as TGTGCCAGCAGTGTCACAGGGGGCAATCAGCCCCAGCATTTT.